The 2 T cell receptor beta chains given below trace back to one sample, sequenced in a study of T cells in localized non-small cell lung cancer. Clones were read by immunoSEQ multiplex PCR, and TCRdb kept only the in-frame ones, dropping some. Here the sample spans approximately 1,800 clones, 25% to 30% being singletons. The sequences come from lung tumor tissue, collected before any cancer treatment. These receptors originate from a woman aged 35-75 years with stage I lung adenocarcinoma.

J is TRBJ1-2 and V is TRBV6-8; D perhaps matches TRBD1 (6 bases). CDR3 length: 16 amino acids. Germline CDR1 MNHGY, CDR2 SAAAGT. V shed 2 bases and J shed 5 bases, with 18 bases lying between them. The DNA of the CDR3 is TGTGCCAGCAGTTACGAATCAGGGGCCCGCGGGTATGGCTACACCTTC. It translates to CASSYESGARGYGYTF.

This clone was observed a handful of times. This chain joins TRBV6-7 and TRBJ1-6; D gene unclear. TRBV6-7 is noted as an ORF with a role that remains uncertain. The CDR3 is 14 amino acids. V gave up 4 bases and J gave up 8 bases, with 12 bases separating them. CDR3 loop: CASSSQVFYSPLHF. CDR3 sequence (DNA): TGTGCCAGCAGTTCTCAGGTTTTTTATTCACCCCTCCACTTT.